A single sample is the source of the 19 T cell receptor beta chains below, sequenced in a study of T-cell reconstitution after alpha-beta-depleted transplantation in children. TCRbeta library preparation incorporated unique molecular identifiers. TCRdb reprocessed the PCR reads with MiXCR, giving one entry per CDR3 protein. Found here are 400,000 to 550,000 distinct CDR3 sequences, roughly a tenth of them singletons; the top ten hold around 2.2%. The specimen was PBMCs, collected before TCRalphabeta/CD19-depleted stem cell transplant. Every receptor here comes from a child between 2 and 9 years old with inherited bone marrow failure, due to receive a stem cell transplant.

This clonotype has a count of ten or more. V and J are TRBV4-3 and TRBJ1-6; TRBD1 agrees at 7 bases. This CDR3 region has 15 residues. Germline V gene lookup returns CDR1 LGHNA and CDR2 YSLEER. With V trimmed by 3 bases and J by 7 bases, 6 bases remained unmatched. CDR3 amino acids: CASSQYTGVNSPLHF. The DNA of the CDR3 is TGCGCCAGCAGCCAGTATACAGGGGTGAATTCACCCCTCCACTTT.

This clonotype was recorded at least ten times. The rearrangement uses TRBV27 and TRBJ2-7, with D possibly TRBD2 on 5 matching bases. Germline assignment: CDR1 MNHEY and CDR2 SMNVEV (reference sequence). Trimming removed 2 bases from V and 6 bases from J, with 11 bases in between. There are 13 residues in the CDR3. The CDR3 here is CASSLIRGGEQYF. CDR3 bases: TGTGCCAGCAGTTTAATCCGCGGAGGCGAGCAGTACTTC.

A remark on this clonotype: A much larger clone lies one base from this, so it may be a read error. V and J are TRBV7-2 and TRBJ2-7; no definite D call. CDR1 and CDR2 (germline): SGHTA, FQGNSA. The CDR3 runs 14 residues. The germline V and J ends were trimmed by 3 bases and 0 bases, with 9 bases remaining between them. The CDR3 spells CASSLISVSYEQYF. In DNA form, the CDR3 reads TGTGCCAGCAGCTTGATATCCGTCTCCTACGAGCAGTACTTC.

Note on this clonotype: A much larger clone differs by one base, so this may be a read error. This chain uses TRBV28 with TRBJ2-3; 8 bases match TRBD1. After removal of 3 bases from V and 0 bases from J, the junction contained 11 bases not matched to a gene. This CDR3 has 18 residues. Germline loops: CDR1 MDHEN, CDR2 SYDVKM. CDR3 coding DNA: TGTGCCAGCAGTTTTGAGGCAGGGGGCTACCGTAGCACAGATACGCAGTATTTT. It yields the protein CASSFEAGGYRSTDTQYF.

This clonotype showed up many times. The V call is TRBV12-3 or TRBV12-4, the J call TRBJ2-3; D unresolved. This CDR3 has 14 amino acids. Trimming removed 5 bases at V and 0 bases at J, with 9 bases between. The CDR3 loop is CASSLGRSTDTQYF. CDR3 DNA sequence: TGTGCCAGCAGTCTCGGGCGGAGCACAGATACGCAGTATTTT.

In its sample, this clonotype was seen many times. The CDR3 bases are TGTGCCAGCAGCGGACGGGACGGGACCGATTCACCCCTCCACTTT. Amino acid sequence: CASSGRDGTDSPLHF. The chain carries TRBV4-2 and TRBJ1-6; D is possibly TRBD1 (5 bases). The V gene lost 5 bases and the J gene lost 8 bases, with 16 bases spanning the gap. There are 15 residues in the CDR3. Germline-derived CDR1 and CDR2 are LGHNA and YNFKEQ.

There are many counts of this clonotype. The chain couples TRBV6-2 or TRBV6-3 to TRBJ2-7; the D gene is possibly TRBD1 (5 bases). Between the trimmed V and J ends, which lost 7 bases and 4 bases, there was a span of 17 bases. Germline assignment: CDR1 MNHEY and CDR2 SVGEGT. This CDR3 is 14 amino acids long. CDR3 in amino acids: CASISPGSSYEQYF. CDR3 bases: TGTGCCAGCATCAGCCCAGGGTCCTCGTACGAGCAGTACTTC.

This clonotype was recorded at least ten times. The chain employs TRBV6-1 and TRBJ1-1; 9 bases fit TRBD1. Unmatched junction bases numbered 14, after V lost 8 bases and J lost 4 bases. Germline CDR1 reads MNHNS; CDR2 reads SASEGT. The CDR3 sequence is 16 residues long. The CDR3 is CASGRGQGSFGTEAFF. The CDR3, as DNA: TGTGCCAGCGGACGGGGACAGGGTTCGTTCGGCACTGAAGCTTTCTTT.

This clonotype occurred many times. The CDR3 DNA sequence: TGTGCCAGCAGCTGGACGGCAGGGGGGAACAATGAGCAGTTCTTC. This translates into CASSWTAGGNNEQFF. The V gene is TRBV5-5, the J gene TRBJ2-1, with D maybe TRBD1 (7 bases). V was trimmed by 3 bases and J by 5 bases, leaving 15 bases between them. Per germline, CDR1 SGHKS and CDR2 YYEKEE (reference sequence). There are 15 residues in the CDR3.

The sample holds many counts of this clonotype. The chain has TRBV7-9 and TRBJ2-1; D is uncertain. Germline V gives CDR1 SEHNR, CDR2 FQNEAQ (reference sequence). The V and J ends lost 6 bases and 10 bases respectively, with 10 bases between them. The CDR3 covers 11 residues. Here the CDR3 DNA reads TGTGCCAGCAGTCCGAACCTGGAGCAGTTCTTC. It encodes CASSPNLEQFF.

This clonotype was seen more than once but under ten times. The chain is built from TRBV5-1 and TRBJ1-6; no reliable D call. Trimming left V 0 bases short and J 8 bases short, with 9 bases between. Germline-derived CDR1 and CDR2 are SGHRS and YFSETQ. The CDR3 covers 14 residues. The CDR3: CASSLDLLDSPLHF. Here the CDR3 DNA reads TGCGCCAGCAGCTTGGACCTCCTGGATTCACCCCTCCACTTT.

The V and J genes are TRBV11-1 and TRBJ1-6; 8 bases are a match to TRBD1. The CDR3 length is 14 residues. The J segment lost 8 bases and the V segment lost 6 bases, leaving 6 bases of the junction unmatched. Germline V lookup: CDR1 SGHAT, CDR2 FQDESV (reference sequence). CDR3 residues: CASSPDREYSPLHF. The CDR3 DNA reads as TGTGCCAGCAGTCCGGACAGGGAATATTCACCCCTCCACTTT.

This clonotype has ten or more counts. The chain has TRBV20-1 and TRBJ1-2; tentative D call: TRBD1 (6 bases). Trimming stripped 1 base from V and 4 bases from J, with 16 bases between. This CDR3 region has 15 residues. Germline CDR1 DFQATT, CDR2 SNEGSKA (reference sequence). CDR3 amino acids: CSARVRDTLSYGYTF. The CDR3 nucleotides are TGCAGTGCTAGAGTCCGGGACACCCTAAGCTATGGCTACACCTTC.

This clonotype was observed many times. A junction end diverges from the germline sequence, so it may reflect a read error. The chain is built from TRBV12-3 or TRBV12-4 and TRBJ1-5; TRBD1 aligns across 7 bases. This CDR3 is 14 amino acids long. In DNA form, the CDR3 reads TGTGCCAGCAGCTTAGAACAGGGGAATCAGCCCCAGCATTTT. It specifies CASSLEQGNQPQHF.

In its sample, this clonotype was seen many times. V and J are TRBV29-1 and TRBJ2-3, with TRBD2 matching 8 bases. CDR1 and CDR2 (germline): SQVTM, ANQGSEA. CDR3 size: 13 residues. The J segment lost 2 bases and the V segment lost 5 bases, leaving 3 bases of the junction unmatched. The CDR3 nucleotides read TGCAGCGTTTATAGCGGGAACACAGATACGCAGTATTTT. This codes for CSVYSGNTDTQYF.

CDR3 nucleotides: TGTGCCAGCAGCCCCCATGGGGGGAGTGGGGCCTACGAGCAGTACTTC. Its protein product is CASSPHGGSGAYEQYF. This rearrangement joins TRBV6-2 or TRBV6-3 to TRBJ2-7, with D possibly matching TRBD2 (6 bases). The CDR3 covers 16 residues. Germline CDR1 and CDR2: MNHEY and SVGEGT. Between the trimmed V and J ends, which lost 6 bases and 2 bases, there was a span of 20 bases.

This clonotype was seen at least ten times. The CDR3 spells CSVGLAGSYEQYF. CDR3 bases: TGCAGCGTTGGACTAGCGGGAAGCTACGAGCAGTACTTC. The chain recombines TRBV29-1 with TRBJ2-7; 11 bases are a match to TRBD2. Germline assignment: CDR1 SQVTM and CDR2 ANQGSEA. V shed 4 bases and J 3 bases; nucleotides not matched to a gene: 2. This CDR3 region has 13 residues.

This sequence joins TRBV28 and TRBJ1-2; D is unresolved. This CDR3 contains 10 residues. V was shortened by 6 bases and J by 8 bases, with 7 bases between the two germline ends. CDR1 is MDHEN and CDR2 is SYDVKM in the germline V gene. This CDR3 is CASRYRGYTF. DNA for the CDR3: TGTGCCAGCAGATACAGAGGCTACACCTTC.

Many counts were recorded for this clonotype. This chain links TRBV7-2 with TRBJ2-5; a weak D match, TRBD1 (6 bases). The CDR3 contains 14 residues. Germline assignment: CDR1 SGHTA and CDR2 FQGNSA. The V end lost 5 bases, the J end lost 1 base, and 11 bases lay between the germline ends. CDR3: CASSRRQAQETQYF. The CDR3 nucleotides read TGTGCCAGCAGCCGAAGACAGGCCCAAGAGACCCAGTACTTC.